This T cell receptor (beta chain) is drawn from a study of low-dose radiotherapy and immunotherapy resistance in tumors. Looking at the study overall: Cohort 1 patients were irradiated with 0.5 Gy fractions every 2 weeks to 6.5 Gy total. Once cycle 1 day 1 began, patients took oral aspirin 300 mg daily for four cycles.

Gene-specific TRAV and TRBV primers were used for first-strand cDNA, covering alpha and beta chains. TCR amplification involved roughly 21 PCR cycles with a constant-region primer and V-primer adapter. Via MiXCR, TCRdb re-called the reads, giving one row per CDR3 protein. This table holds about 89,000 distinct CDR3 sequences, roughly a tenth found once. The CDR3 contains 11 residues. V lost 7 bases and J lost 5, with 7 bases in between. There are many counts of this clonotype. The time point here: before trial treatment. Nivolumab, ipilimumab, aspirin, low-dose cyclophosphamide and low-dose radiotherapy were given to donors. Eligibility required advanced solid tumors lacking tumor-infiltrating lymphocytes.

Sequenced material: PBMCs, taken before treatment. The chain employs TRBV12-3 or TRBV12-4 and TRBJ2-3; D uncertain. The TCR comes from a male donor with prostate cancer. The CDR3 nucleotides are TGTGCCAGCACCGACGTAGATACGCAGTATTTT. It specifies CASTDVDTQYF.